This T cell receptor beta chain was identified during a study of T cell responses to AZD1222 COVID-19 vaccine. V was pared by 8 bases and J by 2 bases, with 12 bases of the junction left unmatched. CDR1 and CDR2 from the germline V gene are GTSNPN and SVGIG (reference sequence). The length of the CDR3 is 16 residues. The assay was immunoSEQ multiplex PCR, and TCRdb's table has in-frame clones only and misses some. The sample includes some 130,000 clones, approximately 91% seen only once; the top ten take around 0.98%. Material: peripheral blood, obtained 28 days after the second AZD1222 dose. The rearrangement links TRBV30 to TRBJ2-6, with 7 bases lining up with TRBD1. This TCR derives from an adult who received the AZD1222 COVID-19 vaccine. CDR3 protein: CAGPSGGLAGANVLTF. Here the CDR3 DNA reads TGTGCCGGGCCCTCAGGGGGATTGGCTGGGGCCAACGTCCTGACTTTC.